These 18 T cell receptor beta chains originate from one sample sequenced in a study of CD8+CD57+ T cells in acquired aplastic anemia. Profiling of TCR beta VDJ combinations and CDR3 sequences used genomic DNA as template. TCRdb reanalysed the reads using MiXCR and keeps one entry per CDR3 protein. The table has hundreds of thousands of distinct CDR3 sequences, more than 25% seen once; the top ten hold about 0.8%. Whoever was chosen for sequencing had shown CD8+CD57+ cell expansion by flow cytometry. The specimen sequenced was sorted CD4+, CD8+, or CD8+CD57+ T cells (not recorded which) from PBMCs. Receptors originate from a human donor with aplastic anemia.

The chain combines TRBV6-1 with TRBJ1-6, with a possible D match to TRBD1 (5 bases). This CDR3 contains 13 residues. V was clipped by 10 bases and J by 7 bases, with 14 bases between them. Germline V gene lookup returns CDR1 MNHNS and CDR2 SASEGT. CDR3 in amino acids: CATRAYQNSPLHF. CDR3 coding DNA: TGTGCCACCAGGGCGTACCAAAATTCACCCCTCCACTTT.

This clonotype was seen a few times. The chain has TRBV15 and TRBJ1-5; no clear D gene. The CDR3 runs 14 residues. Germline values: CDR1 LNHNV, CDR2 YYDKDF (reference sequence). The V end was cut by 0 bases, the J end by 6 bases, with 9 bases between. The CDR3 DNA reads as TGTGCCACCAGCAGAGATCGGGTGGGTCAGCCCCAGCATTTT. It yields the protein CATSRDRVGQPQHF.

The table lists this clonotype with many counts. This CDR3 reads CSATPGLAGEEQYF. CDR3 DNA sequence: TGCAGTGCTACACCGGGACTAGCGGGGGAGGAGCAGTACTTC. The chain combines TRBV20-1 with TRBJ2-7; 14 nucleotides align to TRBD2. The CDR3 covers 14 residues. Germline-derived CDR1 and CDR2 are DFQATT and SNEGSKA (reference sequence). The J segment lost 7 bases and the V segment lost 4 bases, leaving 6 bases of the junction unmatched.

In its sample, this clonotype was seen many times. The V gene is TRBV24-1, the J gene TRBJ1-1; 8 nucleotides align to TRBD1. CDR1 and CDR2 from the germline V gene are KGHDR and SFDVKD. Trimming took 5 bases from V and 5 from J; bases not matched to a gene: 9. The CDR3 sequence is 15 residues long. In DNA, the CDR3 is TGTGCCACCAGTGGTGCTTACAGGGGGGGTACTGAAGCTTTCTTT. It is translated as CATSGAYRGGTEAFF.

Many counts were recorded for this clonotype. For the CDR3, the DNA is TGTGCCAGCAGCTTGGCCGAGTACCAAGAGACCCAGTACTTC. This gives the protein CASSLAEYQETQYF. The chain carries TRBV7-9 and TRBJ2-5; D is unresolved. Germline CDR1 reads SEHNR; CDR2 reads FQNEAQ (reference sequence). The length of the CDR3 is 14 residues. Trimming took off 3 bases at V and 0 bases at J, with 8 bases between the two ends.

As regards this clonotype: Since a much larger clone is just one base distant, this may be a read error. The chain combines TRBV20-1 with TRBJ2-7, with TRBD1 matching over 9 bases. J lost 3 bases, V lost 3 bases, and 9 bases had no gene match. Germline V gene data show CDR1 as DFQATT and CDR2 as SNEGSKA (reference sequence). CDR3 size: 15 residues. For the CDR3, the DNA is TGCAGTGCTAGGTTTCAAGGGACAGGGTTCTACGAGCAGTACTTC. Its protein is CSARFQGTGFYEQYF.

This chain joins TRBV24-1 and TRBJ2-1; D remains unclear. Trimming removed 4 bases from V and 9 bases from J, with 9 bases in between. The germline gives CDR1 KGHDR, CDR2 SFDVKD. The CDR3 runs 12 residues. In nucleotides, the CDR3 is TGTGCCACCAGTGACACGGGCTTTGAGCAGTTCTTC. This gives the protein CATSDTGFEQFF.

The J gene is TRBJ1-5, the V gene TRBV24-1; D unresolved. Between the trimmed V and J ends, which lost 3 bases and 4 bases, there was a span of 12 bases. The CDR3 sequence is 15 residues long. Germline V CDR1 and CDR2: KGHDR, SFDVKD. CDR3 residues: CATSDLRSPNQPQHF. CDR3 nucleotide sequence: TGTGCCACCAGTGATCTCAGAAGCCCAAATCAGCCCCAGCATTTT.

In regard to this clonotype: Since a much larger clone is just one base distant, this may be a read error. The J gene is TRBJ2-7, the V gene TRBV7-3; 7 positions match TRBD1. CDR1 and CDR2 from the germline V gene are SGHTA and FQGTGA. The CDR3 totals 13 residues. The CDR3: CASSSTGVDERYF. In nucleotides, the CDR3 is TGTGCCAGCAGCTCAACAGGGGTGGACGAGCGGTACTTC.

The CDR3 loop reads CAWQMDSGGYTF. CDR3 nucleotides: TGTGCCTGGCAGATGGACAGCGGTGGCTACACCTTC. V is TRBV30 and J is TRBJ1-2, with D maybe TRBD1 (6 bases). The V and J ends lost 5 bases and 7 bases respectively, with 14 bases between them. CDR1 and CDR2 (germline): GTSNPN, SVGIG (reference sequence). CDR3 length: 12 amino acids.

This clonotype was counted many times. V gene TRBV24-1 combines with J gene TRBJ2-3, with 10 bases aligning to TRBD2. CDR3 size: 17 residues. With 4 bases clipped from V and 3 bases from J, the junction kept 9 bases outside the gene matches. In germline, CDR1 is KGHDR, CDR2 SFDVKD. The CDR3 loop is CATSDPLAGVGTDTQYF. As DNA, the CDR3 is TGTGCCACCAGTGACCCTCTAGCGGGAGTGGGTACAGATACGCAGTATTTT.

Worth noting for this clonotype: One base away lies a much larger clone, so this may be a sequencing read error. The chain uses TRBV7-7 and TRBJ1-2, with D hard to call. The ends were cut back, 5 bases at V and 4 bases at J, with 8 bases in the middle. The length of the CDR3 is 12 residues. Germline V gene sequence: CDR1 SSHAT, CDR2 FNYEAQ (reference sequence). The CDR3 reads CASSPTAYGYTF. DNA for the CDR3: TGTGCCAGCAGCCCAACGGCCTATGGCTACACCTTC. The whole variable domain, filled in from reference TRBV7-7 and TRBJ1-2, reads GAGVSQSPRYKVTKRGQDVTLRCDPISSHATLYWYQQALGQGPEFLTYFNYEAQPDKSGLPSDRFSAERPEGSISTLTIQRTEQRDSAMYRCASSPTAYGYTFGSGTRLTVV.

The table lists this clonotype with many counts. V gene TRBV2 combines with J gene TRBJ1-3; no reliable D call. Germline V gene lookup returns CDR1 SNHLY and CDR2 FYNNEI. This CDR3 has 15 residues. V was clipped by 1 base and J by 2 bases, with 9 bases between them. The CDR3 region is CASSEGPRAGNTIYF. CDR3 sequence (DNA): TGTGCCAGCAGTGAAGGGCCTAGAGCTGGAAACACCATATATTTT.

The genes are TRBV9 and TRBJ1-2; D possibly corresponds to TRBD1 (6 bases). The germline gives CDR1 SGDLS, CDR2 YYNGEE. CDR3 size: 15 residues. V lost 4 bases and J 0 bases, leaving 13 bases between the germline ends. CDR3 residues: CASSPNEGANYGYTF. The CDR3 region has the DNA TGTGCCAGCAGCCCAAATGAGGGGGCTAACTATGGCTACACCTTC. Full variable domain (outside the CDR3, taken from reference TRBV9 and TRBJ1-2): DSGVTQTPKHLITATGQRVTLRCSPRSGDLSVYWYQQSLDQGLQFLIQYYNGEERAKGNILERFSAQQFPDLHSELNLSSLELGDSALYFCASSPNEGANYGYTFGSGTRLTVV.

The rearrangement uses TRBV19 and TRBJ2-7; D is uncertain. V lost 1 base and J 1 base, leaving 11 bases between the germline ends. Germline V lookup: CDR1 LNHDA, CDR2 SQIVND (reference sequence). The CDR3 length is 15 residues. CDR3 loop: CASSIAPGSSYEQYF. CDR3 bases: TGTGCCAGTAGTATAGCCCCAGGAAGTTCCTACGAGCAGTACTTC.

The chain combines TRBV20-1 with TRBJ2-1; D perhaps matches TRBD1 (5 bases). This CDR3 has 11 residues. V was shortened by 3 bases and J by 7 bases, with 7 bases between the two germline ends. Germline CDR1 is DFQATT and CDR2 is SNEGSKA (reference sequence). The CDR3 region has the DNA TGCAGTGCTAGCCAGGGTAATGAGCAGTTCTTC. It yields the protein CSASQGNEQFF.

The genes are TRBV20-1 and TRBJ2-1; 8 bases fit TRBD2. The CDR3 spans 14 residues. Germline V lookup: CDR1 DFQATT, CDR2 SNEGSKA (reference sequence). The ends lost 5 bases at V and 6 bases at J; junction bases unmatched: 9. CDR3 in amino acids: CSASTSAYTNEQFF. The CDR3 DNA reads as TGCAGTGCTTCGACTAGCGCATATACCAATGAGCAGTTCTTC.

The chain is built from TRBV5-4 and TRBJ1-2; D perhaps matches TRBD1 (6 bases). Per the germline V gene, CDR1 is SGHNT and CDR2 is YYREEE (reference sequence). The CDR3 length is 17 residues. V was trimmed by 0 bases and J by 0 bases, leaving 15 bases between them. The CDR3 nucleotides are TGTGCCAGCAGCTTGGGAGGACAGATCAGAGCTAACTATGGCTACACCTTC. Protein sequence: CASSLGGQIRANYGYTF.